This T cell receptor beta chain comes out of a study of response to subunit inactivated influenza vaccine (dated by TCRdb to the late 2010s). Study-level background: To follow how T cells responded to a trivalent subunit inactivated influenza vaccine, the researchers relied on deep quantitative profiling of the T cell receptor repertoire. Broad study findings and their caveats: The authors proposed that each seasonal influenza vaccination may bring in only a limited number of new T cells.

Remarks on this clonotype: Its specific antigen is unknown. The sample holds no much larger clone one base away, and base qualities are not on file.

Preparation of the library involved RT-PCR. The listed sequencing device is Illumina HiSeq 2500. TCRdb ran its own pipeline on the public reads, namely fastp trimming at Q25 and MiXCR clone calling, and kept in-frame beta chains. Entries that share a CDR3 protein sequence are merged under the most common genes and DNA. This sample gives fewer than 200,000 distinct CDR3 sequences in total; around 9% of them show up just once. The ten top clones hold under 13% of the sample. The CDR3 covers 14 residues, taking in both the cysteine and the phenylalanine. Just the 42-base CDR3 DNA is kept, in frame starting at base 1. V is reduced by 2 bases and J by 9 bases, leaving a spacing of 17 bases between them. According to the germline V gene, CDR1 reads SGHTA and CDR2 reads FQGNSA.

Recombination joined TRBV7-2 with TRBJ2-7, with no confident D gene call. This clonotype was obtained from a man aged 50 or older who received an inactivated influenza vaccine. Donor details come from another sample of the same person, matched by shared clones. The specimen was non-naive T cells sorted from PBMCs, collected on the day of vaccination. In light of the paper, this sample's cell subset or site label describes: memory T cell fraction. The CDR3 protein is CASSLSGGGDVQYF. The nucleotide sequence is TGTGCCAGCAGCTTATCGGGCGGTGGCGACGTGCAGTACTTC.